The 14 T cell receptor beta chains given below trace back to one sample, sequenced in a study of T cell changes during pregnancy in multiple sclerosis. The table came from immunoSEQ multiplex PCR; TCRdb's copy has only in-frame clones and leaves some out. The table shows about 42,000 clones, with roughly 95% occurring only once. The input for sequencing was peripheral blood, taken in the second trimester of pregnancy. The receptor set was obtained from a female donor with multiple sclerosis, enrolled in a pregnancy study.

This clone was seen only a few times. The J gene is TRBJ2-2, the V gene TRBV19, with a tentative D call TRBD2 (6 bases). This CDR3 spans 14 amino acids. CDR1 and CDR2 (germline): LNHDA, SQIVND (reference sequence). V lost 5 bases to trimming and J lost 5 bases, with 12 bases between them. The CDR3 reads CASSPRDFTGELFF. The CDR3 DNA is TGTGCCAGTAGTCCCCGGGACTTTACCGGGGAGCTGTTTTTT.

V and J are TRBV19 and TRBJ2-7, with 8 bases matching TRBD1. Losses at the gene ends were 6 bases for V and 1 base for J; bases not matched to a gene: 5. This CDR3 has 14 amino acids. The germline V gene has CDR1 LNHDA and CDR2 SQIVND (reference sequence). The CDR3 reads CASRRTGQSYEQYF. Written as DNA, the CDR3 is TGTGCCAGTAGAAGGACAGGGCAGTCCTACGAGCAGTACTTC.

This clone has just one count. This CDR3 reads CASSLEDRSYNEQFF. For the CDR3, the DNA is TGTGCCAGCAGTTTAGAGGACAGAAGTTACAATGAGCAGTTCTTC. The V and J genes are TRBV27 and TRBJ2-1, with D tentatively TRBD1 (6 bases). CDR1 is MNHEY and CDR2 is SMNVEV in the germline V gene (reference sequence). The V and J ends lost 2 bases and 4 bases respectively, with 12 bases between them. The CDR3 contains 15 residues.

The gene calls are TRBV9 and TRBJ2-5; the D gene is possibly TRBD1 (6 bases). V was clipped by 0 bases and J by 5 bases, with 14 bases between them. Germline CDR1 reads SGDLS; CDR2 reads YYNGEE. The CDR3 is made up of 15 amino acids. The DNA of the CDR3 is TGTGCCAGCAGCGTAGCTCACAGGGTCGGGGAGACCCAGTACTTC. This gives the protein CASSVAHRVGETQYF.

The rearrangement links TRBV15 to TRBJ2-7; D gene unclear. The V end was cut by 0 bases, the J end by 0 bases, with 12 bases between. This CDR3 is built from 16 residues. The germline V gene has CDR1 LNHNV and CDR2 YYDKDF (reference sequence). The CDR3 DNA follows: TGTGCCACCAGCAGAGATTTGAGTCCGAGCTCCTACGAGCAGTACTTC. Translation gives CATSRDLSPSSYEQYF.

The CDR3 here is CASSIWRGQSGANVLTF. In nucleotides, the CDR3 is TGTGCCAGTAGTATCTGGCGGGGGCAGTCTGGGGCCAACGTCCTGACTTTC. The V and J genes are TRBV19 and TRBJ2-6, with D maybe TRBD2 (7 bases). This CDR3 is built from 17 residues. Germline V gives CDR1 LNHDA, CDR2 SQIVND (reference sequence). The V end was cut by 3 bases, the J end by 1 base, with 13 bases between. Full variable domain (remainder filled in from reference TRBV19 and TRBJ2-6): DGGITQSPKYLFRKEGQNVTLSCEQNLNHDAMYWYRQDPGQGLRLIYYSQIVNDFQKGDIAEGYSVSREKKESFPLTVTSAQKNPTAFYLCASSIWRGQSGANVLTFGAGSRLTVL.

The J gene is TRBJ2-2, the V gene TRBV5-1; D unclear. CDR1 is SGHRS and CDR2 is YFSETQ in the germline V gene. The CDR3 is made up of 12 amino acids. Trimming removed 1 base from V and 7 bases from J, with 5 bases in between. The CDR3 bases are TGCGCCAGCAGCTTGAATCGCGGGGAGCTGTTTTTT. This sequence encodes CASSLNRGELFF.

The J gene is TRBJ2-3, the V gene TRBV4-2; 12 positions agree with TRBD2. Germline V lookup: CDR1 LGHNA, CDR2 YNFKEQ. This CDR3 contains 17 residues. Germline trimming cut 1 base from V and 3 bases from J; bases unmatched to any gene: 5. The CDR3: CASSQGLTSGSTDTQYF. The DNA of the CDR3 is TGTGCCAGCAGCCAAGGATTGACTAGCGGGAGTACAGATACGCAGTATTTT.

The chain carries TRBV6-1 and TRBJ2-2, with TRBD2 identical over 8 bases. CDR1 and CDR2 (germline): MNHNS, SASEGT. Trimming at V came to 6 bases and at J to 7 bases, leaving 7 bases not matched to a gene. The CDR3 is made up of 14 amino acids. The CDR3 reads CASSALGGGGELFF. In DNA, the CDR3 is TGTGCCAGCAGCGCCCTCGGGGGGGGCGGGGAGCTGTTTTTT.

This chain connects TRBV4-2 to TRBJ2-2; D not certain. The CDR3 has 15 amino acids. Trimming took 0 bases from V and 4 from J, leaving 9 bases between them. Germline CDR1 reads LGHNA; CDR2 reads YNFKEQ. The CDR3 sequence is CASSQEGRSTGELFF. For the CDR3, the DNA is TGTGCCAGCAGCCAAGAGGGTAGGAGCACCGGGGAGCTGTTTTTT.

The chain joins TRBV6-5 to TRBJ1-5, with a possible D match to TRBD1 (5 bases). Germline V CDR1 and CDR2: MNHEY, SVGAGI. CDR3 length: 14 amino acids. Deletions cut 2 bases from V and 4 bases from J, with 9 bases between. The CDR3 spells CASSYRGGNQPQHF. The CDR3 bases are TGTGCCAGCAGTTACAGGGGAGGGAATCAGCCCCAGCATTTT.

The gene calls are TRBV6-5 and TRBJ2-1, with 7 nucleotides matching TRBD2. The length of the CDR3 is 15 residues. Germline loops: CDR1 MNHEY, CDR2 SVGAGI. The junction had 5 bases not matched to a gene; V was cut back by 4 bases and J by 2 bases. The CDR3 spells CASSSSGTTYNEQFF. For the CDR3, the DNA is TGTGCCAGCAGTTCCAGCGGGACTACCTACAATGAGCAGTTCTTC.

The chain couples TRBV7-2 to TRBJ2-3; 9 nucleotides agree with TRBD2. Trimming removed 5 bases from V and 4 bases from J; junction bases left unmatched: 13. The CDR3 totals 17 residues. Germline loops: CDR1 SGHTA, CDR2 FQGNSA. CDR3 loop: CASSPPGGRGGPDTQYF. In nucleotides, the CDR3 is TGTGCCAGCAGCCCCCCGGGGGGGCGGGGGGGCCCAGATACGCAGTATTTT. The complete variable domain, with remaining parts taken from reference TRBV7-2 and TRBJ2-3, reads GAGVSQSPSNKVTEKGKDVELRCDPISGHTALYWYRQSLGQGLEFLIYFQGNSAPDKSGLPSDRFSAERTGGSVSTLTIQRTQQEDSAVYLCASSPPGGRGGPDTQYFGPGTRLTVL.

The rearrangement uses TRBV5-1 and TRBJ2-3; 12 bases are a match to TRBD2. This CDR3 contains 15 residues. Germline V gene data show CDR1 as SGHRS and CDR2 as YFSETQ. Losses at the gene ends were 4 bases for V and 4 bases for J; bases not matched to a gene: 4. For the CDR3, the DNA is TGCGCCAGCAGCACGACTAGCGGGAGTTCAGATACGCAGTATTTT. Amino acid sequence: CASSTTSGSSDTQYF.